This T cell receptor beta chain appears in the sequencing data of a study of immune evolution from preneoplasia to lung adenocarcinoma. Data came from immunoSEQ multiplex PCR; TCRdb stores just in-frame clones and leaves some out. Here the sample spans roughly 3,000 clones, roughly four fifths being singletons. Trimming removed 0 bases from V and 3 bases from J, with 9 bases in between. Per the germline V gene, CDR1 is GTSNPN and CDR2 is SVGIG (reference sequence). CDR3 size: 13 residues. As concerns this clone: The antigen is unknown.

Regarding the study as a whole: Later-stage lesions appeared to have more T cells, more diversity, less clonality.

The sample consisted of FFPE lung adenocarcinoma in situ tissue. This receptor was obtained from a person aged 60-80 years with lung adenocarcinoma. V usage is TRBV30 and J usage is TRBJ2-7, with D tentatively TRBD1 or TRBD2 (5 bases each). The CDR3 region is CAWSVGDNYEQYF. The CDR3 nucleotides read TGTGCCTGGAGTGTGGGGGATAACTACGAGCAGTACTTC.